This TCR beta chain was obtained from a study of T cells after yellow fever vaccination. Notes on the study in general: Repertoires sorted by FACS could include abundant clonotypes that are contaminants from the bulk population. Once the booster was given, most primary-vaccination clones reappeared, at 95% to 98% for CD4 and around 90% for CD8. A weaker secondary response peaked on day 5, the primary on day 15.

Concerning this clonotype itself: Its target is not known.

Template switching with 5'RACE generated the TCR cDNA and added a universal primer site and UMIs. TCRdb re-called the 5' RACE reads through MiXCR, storing one row per CDR3 protein. In the table there are 400,000 or so distinct CDR3 sequences, 11% of which are singletons. The sequence came from a man aged 18 to 30 who received the YFV17D yellow fever vaccine. This sample comprised PBMCs, obtained on the day of the first yellow fever vaccination.

CDR3 residues: CASRPVPSSYNSPLHF. The CDR3 DNA reads TGTGCCAGCAGACCCGTCCCGAGCTCCTATAATTCACCCCTCCACTTT. The rearrangement joins TRBV7-8 to TRBJ1-6; D unresolved. The germline V gene encodes CDR1 SGHVS and CDR2 FQNEAQ. Deletions cut 6 bases from V and 0 bases from J, with 12 bases between. The length of the CDR3 is 16 residues.